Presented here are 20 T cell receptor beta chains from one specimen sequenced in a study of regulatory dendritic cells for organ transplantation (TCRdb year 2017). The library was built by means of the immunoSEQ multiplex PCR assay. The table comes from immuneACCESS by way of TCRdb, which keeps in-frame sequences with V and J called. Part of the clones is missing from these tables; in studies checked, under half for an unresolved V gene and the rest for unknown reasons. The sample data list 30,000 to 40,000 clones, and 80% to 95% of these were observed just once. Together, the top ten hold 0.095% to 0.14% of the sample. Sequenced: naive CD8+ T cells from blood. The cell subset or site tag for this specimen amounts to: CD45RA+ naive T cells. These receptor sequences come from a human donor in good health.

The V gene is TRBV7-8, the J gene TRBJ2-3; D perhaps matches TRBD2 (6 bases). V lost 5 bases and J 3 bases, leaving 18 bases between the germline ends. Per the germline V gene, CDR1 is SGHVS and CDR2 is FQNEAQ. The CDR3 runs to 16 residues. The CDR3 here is CASSPLRGGTTDTQYF. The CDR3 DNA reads TGTGCCAGCAGCCCTTTAAGGGGCGGGACGACAGATACGCAGTATTTT.

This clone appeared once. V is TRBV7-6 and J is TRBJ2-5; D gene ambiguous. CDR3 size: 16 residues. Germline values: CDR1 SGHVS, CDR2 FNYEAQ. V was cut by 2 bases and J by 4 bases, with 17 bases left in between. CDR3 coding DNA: TGTGCCAGCAGCTTAAGATCCTGGGTTGTGGGAGAGACCCAGTACTTC. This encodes CASSLRSWVVGETQYF. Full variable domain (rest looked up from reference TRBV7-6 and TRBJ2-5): GAGVSQSPRYKVTKRGQDVALRCDPISGHVSLYWYRQALGQGPEFLTYFNYEAQQDKSGLPNDRFSAERPEGSISTLTIQRTEQRDSAMYRCASSLRSWVVGETQYFGPGTRLLVL.

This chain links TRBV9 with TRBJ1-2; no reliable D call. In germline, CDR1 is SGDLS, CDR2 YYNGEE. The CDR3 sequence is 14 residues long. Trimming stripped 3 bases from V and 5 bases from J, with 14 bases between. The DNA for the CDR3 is TGTGCCAGCAGCGGGCGATCTGTGGGGTATGGCTACACCTTC. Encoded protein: CASSGRSVGYGYTF.

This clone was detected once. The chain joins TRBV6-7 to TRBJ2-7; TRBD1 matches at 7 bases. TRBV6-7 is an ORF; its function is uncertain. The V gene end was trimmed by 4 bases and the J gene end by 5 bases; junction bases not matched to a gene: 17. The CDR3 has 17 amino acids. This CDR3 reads CASSFTALRGPKNEQYF. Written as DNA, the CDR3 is TGTGCCAGCAGTTTCACCGCCTTGAGGGGGCCGAAGAACGAGCAGTACTTC.

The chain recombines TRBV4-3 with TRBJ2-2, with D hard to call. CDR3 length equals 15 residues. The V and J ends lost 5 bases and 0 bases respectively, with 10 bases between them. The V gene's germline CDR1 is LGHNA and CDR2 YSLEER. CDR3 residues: CASSSNTPNTGELFF. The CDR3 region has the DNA TGCGCCAGCAGCTCAAACACTCCGAACACCGGGGAGCTGTTTTTT.

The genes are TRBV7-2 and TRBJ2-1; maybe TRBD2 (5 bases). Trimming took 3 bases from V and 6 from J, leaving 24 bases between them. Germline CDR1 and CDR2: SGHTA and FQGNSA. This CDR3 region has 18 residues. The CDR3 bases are TGTGCCAGCAGCTTTGACCCCCTGGCGGGTGGAACTGGCAATGAGCAGTTCTTC. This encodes CASSFDPLAGGTGNEQFF.

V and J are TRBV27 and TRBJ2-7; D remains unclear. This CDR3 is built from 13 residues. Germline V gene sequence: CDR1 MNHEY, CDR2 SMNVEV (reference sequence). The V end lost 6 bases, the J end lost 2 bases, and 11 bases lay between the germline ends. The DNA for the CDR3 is TGTGCCAGCAGAACAGCCCCGGCCTACGAGCAGTACTTC. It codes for CASRTAPAYEQYF.

Written as DNA, the CDR3 is TGTGCCAGCAGCCTTACGCGGCGGTTAGGGTACAATGAGCAGTTCTTC. This codes for CASSLTRRLGYNEQFF. The rearrangement links TRBV11-1 to TRBJ2-1; D unclear. The CDR3 covers 16 residues. Germline lookup yields CDR1 SGHAT and CDR2 FQDESV (reference sequence). Trimming stripped 5 bases from V and 4 bases from J, with 18 bases between.

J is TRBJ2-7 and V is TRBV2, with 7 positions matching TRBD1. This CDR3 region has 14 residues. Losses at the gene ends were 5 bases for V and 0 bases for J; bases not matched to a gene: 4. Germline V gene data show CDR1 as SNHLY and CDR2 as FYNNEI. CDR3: CASSRGQASYEQYF. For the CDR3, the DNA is TGTGCCAGCAGTCGTGGACAGGCCTCCTACGAGCAGTACTTC. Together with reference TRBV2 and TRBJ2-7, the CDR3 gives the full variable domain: EPEVTQTPSHQVTQMGQEVILRCVPISNHLYFYWYRQILGQKVEFLVSFYNNEISEKSEIFDDQFSVERPDGSNFTLKIRSTKLEDSAMYFCASSRGQASYEQYFGPGTRLTVT.

The CDR3 region has the DNA TGTGCCAGCAGCACAACAGGGGGTAAGGCTGAAGCTTTCTTT. This gives the protein CASSTTGGKAEAFF. This chain connects TRBV9 to TRBJ1-1; 8 positions match TRBD1. The CDR3 has 14 amino acids. Unmatched junction bases numbered 8, after V lost 4 bases and J lost 6 bases. Germline-derived CDR1 and CDR2 are SGDLS and YYNGEE.

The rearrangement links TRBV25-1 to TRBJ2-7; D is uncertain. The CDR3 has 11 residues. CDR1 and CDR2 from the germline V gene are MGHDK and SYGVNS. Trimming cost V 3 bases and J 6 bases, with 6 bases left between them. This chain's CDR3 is CASSEGGEQYF. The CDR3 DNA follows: TGTGCCAGCAGTGAGGGCGGCGAGCAGTACTTC.

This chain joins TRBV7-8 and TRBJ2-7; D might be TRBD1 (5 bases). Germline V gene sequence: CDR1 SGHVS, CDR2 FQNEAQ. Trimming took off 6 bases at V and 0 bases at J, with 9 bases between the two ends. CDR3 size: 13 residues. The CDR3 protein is CASRKGFSYEQYF. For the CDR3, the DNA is TGTGCCAGCAGAAAGGGGTTCTCCTACGAGCAGTACTTC.

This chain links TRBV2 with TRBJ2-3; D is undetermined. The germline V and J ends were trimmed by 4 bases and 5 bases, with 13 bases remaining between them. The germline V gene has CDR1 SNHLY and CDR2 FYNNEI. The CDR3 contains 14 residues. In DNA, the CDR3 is TGTGCCAGCAGTGTATCTGGGTACGGAGATACGCAGTATTTT. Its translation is CASSVSGYGDTQYF.

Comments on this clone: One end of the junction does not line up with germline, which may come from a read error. Written as DNA, the CDR3 is TGTGCTAGCAGCTTATACCGGGGGGGCACCGGGGAGCTGTTTTTT. The encoded protein is CASSLYRGGTGELFF. The chain uses TRBV7-7 and TRBJ2-2, with TRBD2 matching 8 bases. Germline V CDR1 and CDR2: SSHAT, FNYEAQ (reference sequence). The CDR3 length is 15 residues.

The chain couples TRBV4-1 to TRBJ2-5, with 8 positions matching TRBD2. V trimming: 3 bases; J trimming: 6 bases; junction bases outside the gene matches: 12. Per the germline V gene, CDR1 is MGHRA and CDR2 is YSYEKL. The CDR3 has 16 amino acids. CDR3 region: CASSQPGGTRSQTQYF. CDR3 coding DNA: TGCGCCAGCAGCCAGCCAGGCGGGACTAGATCTCAGACCCAGTACTTC.

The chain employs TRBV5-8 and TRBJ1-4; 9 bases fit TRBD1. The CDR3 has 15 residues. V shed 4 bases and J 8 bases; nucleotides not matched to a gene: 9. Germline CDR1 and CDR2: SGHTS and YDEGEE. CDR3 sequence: CASSDYRGLKEKLFF. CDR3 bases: TGTGCCAGCAGCGACTACAGGGGGCTAAAGGAAAAACTGTTTTTT. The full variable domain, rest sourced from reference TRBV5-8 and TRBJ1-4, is EAGVTQSPTHLIKTRGQQATLRCSPISGHTSVYWYQQALGLGLQFLLWYDEGEERNRGNFPPRFSGRQFPNYSSELNVNALELEDSALYLCASSDYRGLKEKLFFGSGTQLSVL.

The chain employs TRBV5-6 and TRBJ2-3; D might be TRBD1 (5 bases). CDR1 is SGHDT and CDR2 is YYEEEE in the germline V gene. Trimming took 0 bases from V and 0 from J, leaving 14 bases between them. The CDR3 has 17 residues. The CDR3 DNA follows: TGTGCCAGCAGCTTGGCCGTTTCCAGGGTGAGCACAGATACGCAGTATTTT. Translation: CASSLAVSRVSTDTQYF.

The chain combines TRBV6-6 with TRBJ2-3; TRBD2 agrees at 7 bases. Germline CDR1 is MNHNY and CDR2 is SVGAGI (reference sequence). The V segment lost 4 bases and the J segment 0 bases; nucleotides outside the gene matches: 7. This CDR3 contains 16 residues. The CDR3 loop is CASSLGLAASTDTQYF. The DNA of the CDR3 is TGTGCCAGCAGTTTAGGCCTAGCGGCCAGCACAGATACGCAGTATTTT.

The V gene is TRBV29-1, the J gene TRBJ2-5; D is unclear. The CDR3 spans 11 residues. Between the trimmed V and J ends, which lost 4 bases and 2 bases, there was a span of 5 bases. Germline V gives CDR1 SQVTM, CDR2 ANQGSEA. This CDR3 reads CSVGPQETQYF. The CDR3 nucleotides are TGCAGCGTTGGACCACAAGAGACCCAGTACTTC.

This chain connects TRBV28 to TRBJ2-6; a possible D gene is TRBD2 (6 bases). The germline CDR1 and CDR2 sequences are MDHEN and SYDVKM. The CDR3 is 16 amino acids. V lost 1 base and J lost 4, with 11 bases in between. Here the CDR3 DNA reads TGTGCCAGCAGTTTATACGGAGGGTTCGGGGCCAACGTCCTGACTTTC. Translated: CASSLYGGFGANVLTF.